Below, 9 T cell receptor beta chains from the same sample are listed, as sequenced in a study of blood T cell repertoires in COVID-19. The table came from immunoSEQ multiplex PCR; TCRdb's copy has only in-frame clones and leaves some out. In the table there are 160,000 or so clones, about 88% of which are singletons. Sample: peripheral blood. The receptors derive from a man aged 55 to 70 with active or convalescent COVID-19.

The CDR3 coding sequence is TGTGCCAGCAGCCCCGGACAGGAAAGCTCCTACGAGCAGTACTTC. Protein product: CASSPGQESSYEQYF. The gene calls are TRBV3-1 (or the pseudogene TRBV3-2) and TRBJ2-7, with 7 bases fitting TRBD1. This CDR3 spans 15 amino acids. Germline CDR1 reads LGHDT; CDR2 reads YNNKEL (reference sequence). The J segment lost 0 bases and the V segment lost 4 bases, leaving 6 bases of the junction unmatched.

V usage is TRBV4-2 and J usage is TRBJ2-1; 10 bases align to TRBD2. With 2 bases clipped from V and 8 bases from J, the junction kept 9 bases outside the gene matches. The CDR3 extends over 16 amino acids. Germline V gene sequence: CDR1 LGHNA, CDR2 YNFKEQ. The CDR3 reads CASSQRLAGVLYEQFF. For the CDR3, the DNA is TGTGCCAGCAGCCAACGGCTAGCGGGAGTACTGTATGAGCAGTTCTTC.

The V gene is TRBV4-2, the J gene TRBJ1-2, with D unresolved. The V end was cut by 0 bases, the J end by 11 bases, with 22 bases between. Germline V gene sequence: CDR1 LGHNA, CDR2 YNFKEQ. The CDR3 loop spans 16 amino acids. The CDR3 coding sequence is TGTGCCAGCAGCCAAGATGATCCGATACTAGTTGTTGGATACACCTTC. This sequence encodes CASSQDDPILVVGYTF.

Only one count was recorded for this clone. The CDR3 DNA reads as TGTGCCAGCACTAACAGGCTAAGATCTTATTCCTACAATGAGCAGTTCTTC. Its protein is CASTNRLRSYSYNEQFF. V is TRBV2 and J is TRBJ2-1; tentative D call: TRBD1 (5 bases). This CDR3 is built from 17 residues. From germline, CDR1 is SNHLY and CDR2 FYNNEI. V was trimmed by 7 bases and J by 1 base, leaving 20 bases between them. Full variable domain (remainder filled in from reference TRBV2 and TRBJ2-1): EPEVTQTPSHQVTQMGQEVILRCVPISNHLYFYWYRQILGQKVEFLVSFYNNEISEKSEIFDDQFSVERPDGSNFTLKIRSTKLEDSAMYFCASTNRLRSYSYNEQFFGPGTRLTVL.

The rearrangement links TRBV2 to TRBJ1-5, with D uncertain. This CDR3 has 15 amino acids. Trimming removed 6 bases from V and 0 bases from J, with 12 bases in between. The V gene's germline CDR1 is SNHLY and CDR2 FYNNEI. In DNA, the CDR3 is TGTGCCAGCAGACTCACCTTATATAGCAATCAGCCCCAGCATTTT. This translates into CASRLTLYSNQPQHF.

The chain links TRBV27 to TRBJ2-7, with 8 nucleotides matching TRBD2. Germline V CDR1 and CDR2: MNHEY, SMNVEV (reference sequence). The CDR3 consists of 16 residues. V dropped 5 bases and J dropped 0; count of bases not matched to a gene: 9. The CDR3 reads CASSPLPGLGSYEQYF. The CDR3 bases are TGTGCCAGCAGTCCACTTCCGGGACTAGGCTCCTACGAGCAGTACTTC.

The chain uses TRBV7-9 and TRBJ2-7; 10 bases are a match to TRBD1. The ends lost 3 bases at V and 5 bases at J; junction bases unmatched: 7. The CDR3 loop spans 15 amino acids. CDR1 SEHNR and CDR2 FQNEAQ come from the germline V gene (reference sequence). In nucleotides, the CDR3 is TGTGCCAGCAGCTTCACGACAGGGGGCGAGAACGAGCAGTACTTC. It translates to CASSFTTGGENEQYF.

This clone was counted a single time. V is TRBV5-1 and J is TRBJ2-3; weak D call: TRBD2 (5 bases). This CDR3 contains 16 residues. The V gene's germline CDR1 is SGHRS and CDR2 YFSETQ. The V end lost 0 bases, the J end lost 1 base, and 12 bases lay between the germline ends. CDR3 in amino acids: CASSLAPAVGTDTQYF. CDR3 nucleotide sequence: TGCGCCAGCAGCTTGGCCCCAGCGGTTGGCACAGATACGCAGTATTTT.

This chain joins TRBV6-5 and TRBJ1-2; the match to TRBD1 covers 11 bases. The J segment lost 7 bases and the V segment lost 8 bases, leaving 6 bases of the junction unmatched. The CDR3 runs 13 residues. The germline V gene has CDR1 MNHEY and CDR2 SVGAGI. CDR3 sequence: CASGTGGFRGYTF. The DNA of the CDR3 is TGTGCCAGCGGGACAGGGGGTTTTCGTGGCTACACCTTC.